This T cell receptor (beta chain) originates from a study of blood T cell repertoires in COVID-19. At the level of the study: Specimens from acute and convalescent COVID-19 originated in the United States, Italy and Spain. The analysed material was cDNA or gDNA that came from T cells, B-cell-depleted T cells, or PBMCs.

Authors' methods: Nucleated cell number was recorded as an estimate derived from reference gene primer amplification. Repertoires were generated with immunoSEQ multiplex PCR, while TCRdb's copy carries only in-frame clones and drops some. The V and J calls and the clone size are those of that table, but D and trimming were determined from the DNA. In the table there are about 250,000 clones, 88% of which are singletons. V was shortened by 5 bases and J by 4 bases, with 11 bases between the two germline ends. In germline, CDR1 is LGHDT, CDR2 YNNKEL (reference sequence). This CDR3 contains 13 residues.

Input material: peripheral blood. The V call is TRBV3-1 (or the pseudogene TRBV3-2), the J call TRBJ2-5; D is unresolved. This TCR was sampled from a man of 80 years or more with acute or convalescent COVID-19. The chain's CDR3 is CASSEGARETQYF. The CDR3 nucleotides read TGTGCCAGCAGCGAAGGAGCACGAGAGACCCAGTACTTC.